Each of the 17 T cell receptor beta chains below was sequenced from the same sample in a study of blood T cell repertoires in COVID-19. Clones were read by immunoSEQ multiplex PCR, and TCRdb kept only the in-frame ones, dropping some. The sample includes tens of thousands of clones, roughly four fifths of them seen just once. The sequencing sample was made of peripheral blood. The receptors were gathered from a man aged 55 to 70 with acute or convalescent COVID-19.

This sequence joins TRBV4-3 and TRBJ2-2, with D possibly matching TRBD2 (6 bases). In germline, CDR1 is LGHNA, CDR2 YSLEER. Trimming removed 2 bases from V and 2 bases from J, with 9 bases in between. The CDR3 loop spans 15 amino acids. CDR3 coding DNA: TGCGCCAGCAGCCAATCTAGCGTCAACACCGGGGAGCTGTTTTTT. Residues: CASSQSSVNTGELFF.

The J gene is TRBJ2-1, the V gene TRBV10-3; 12 bases match TRBD2. This CDR3 comprises 15 residues. Germline trimming cut 3 bases from V and 8 bases from J; bases unmatched to any gene: 5. CDR1 and CDR2 from the germline V gene are ENHRY and SYGVKD. CDR3 residues: CAISDKLAGGHEQFF. CDR3 DNA sequence: TGTGCCATCAGTGATAAACTAGCGGGAGGCCATGAGCAGTTCTTC.

This chain uses TRBV9 with TRBJ2-5; TRBD2 matches at 10 bases. This CDR3 has 15 residues. CDR1 and CDR2 (germline): SGDLS, YYNGEE. J was trimmed by 7 bases and V by 1 base; bases with no gene match: 7. The CDR3 DNA sequence: TGTGCCAGCAGCGTATCCCTAGCGGGAGTGGGGACCCAGTACTTC. It specifies CASSVSLAGVGTQYF.

The gene calls are TRBV20-1 and TRBJ2-7, with D perhaps matching TRBD2 (5 bases). In germline, CDR1 is DFQATT, CDR2 SNEGSKA (reference sequence). This CDR3 region has 13 residues. The V end lost 3 bases, the J end lost 0 bases, and 9 bases lay between the germline ends. The CDR3 loop is CSASDYSSYEQYF. The CDR3 nucleotides are TGCAGTGCTAGTGACTACAGCTCCTACGAGCAGTACTTC.

This chain connects TRBV4-1 to TRBJ2-1; possibly TRBD1 for D (8 bases). The CDR3 has 16 residues. V lost 1 base and J 4 bases, leaving 14 bases between the germline ends. Looked up from germline, CDR1 is MGHRA and CDR2 is YSYEKL. CDR3 nucleotides: TGCGCCAGCAGCCAAGGGGGGGGACAGGTATACAATGAGCAGTTCTTC. Residues: CASSQGGGQVYNEQFF.

This clone has only a few counts. The rearrangement uses TRBV29-1 and TRBJ2-1; TRBD1 matches at 8 bases. After removal of 5 bases from V and 8 bases from J, the junction contained 5 bases not matched to a gene. This CDR3 spans 12 amino acids. CDR1 is SQVTM and CDR2 is ANQGSEA in the germline V gene. DNA for the CDR3: TGCAGCGTTAGGTCAGGGGGCGATGAGCAGTTCTTC. Translation: CSVRSGGDEQFF.

The rearrangement links TRBV19 to TRBJ2-1; possible D gene TRBD1, 5 bases. This CDR3 spans 13 amino acids. Germline lookup yields CDR1 LNHDA and CDR2 SQIVND (reference sequence). V was shortened by 2 bases and J by 7 bases, with 9 bases between the two germline ends. The CDR3 sequence: CASSIRQTNEQFF. The CDR3 DNA sequence: TGTGCCAGTAGTATAAGACAGACTAATGAGCAGTTCTTC.

The V call is TRBV7-6, the J call TRBJ1-4; no definite D call. This CDR3 region has 16 residues. Trimming removed 1 base at V and 5 bases at J, with 14 bases between. The germline gives CDR1 SGHVS, CDR2 FNYEAQ. In DNA form, the CDR3 reads TGTGCCAGCAGCTTAGGAGGCTTAGGAGCAAATGAAAAACTGTTTTTT. Encoded protein: CASSLGGLGANEKLFF.

The rearrangement joins TRBV5-5 to TRBJ1-2; the D is unclear. The CDR3 totals 14 residues. Germline values: CDR1 SGHKS, CDR2 YYEKEE (reference sequence). Trimming stripped 0 bases from V and 7 bases from J, with 13 bases between. CDR3 protein: CASSLDWAPGGYTF. CDR3 coding DNA: TGTGCCAGCAGCTTGGATTGGGCCCCCGGTGGCTACACCTTC.

This clone occurred once. The V gene is TRBV19, the J gene TRBJ1-2; unclear D gene. Germline CDR1 reads LNHDA; CDR2 reads SQIVND (reference sequence). The CDR3 totals 13 residues. V was shortened by 0 bases and J by 7 bases, with 9 bases between the two germline ends. The CDR3, as DNA: TGTGCCAGTAGTATAGAAGGGAGGAGTGGCTACACCTTC. Encoded protein: CASSIEGRSGYTF.

The chain is built from TRBV2 and TRBJ2-2, with no clear D. CDR3 length: 13 residues. Germline CDR1 is SNHLY and CDR2 is FYNNEI. V was clipped by 4 bases and J by 10 bases, with 13 bases between them. This CDR3 reads CASSVLSRAELFF. DNA of the CDR3: TGTGCCAGCAGTGTACTCTCCCGAGCGGAGCTGTTTTTT.

The gene calls are TRBV3-1 (or the pseudogene TRBV3-2) and TRBJ2-7; TRBD1 might be the D (6 bases). The CDR3 has 14 amino acids. Trimming stripped 1 base from V and 7 bases from J, with 14 bases between. Germline CDR1 reads LGHDT; CDR2 reads YNNKEL (reference sequence). The CDR3 sequence: CASSQGGLLQEQYF. CDR3 nucleotides: TGTGCCAGCAGCCAAGGGGGGCTCCTGCAAGAGCAGTACTTC.

The V and J genes are TRBV6-6 and TRBJ1-1; TRBD1 is a possible D gene (6 bases). CDR3 length: 17 amino acids. CDR1 and CDR2 from the germline V gene are MNHNY and SVGAGI (reference sequence). V lost 5 bases, J lost 1 base, and 20 bases lay in between. The CDR3 spells CASSRNTQGYQNTEAFF. CDR3 nucleotides: TGTGCCAGCAGTCGTAATACCCAGGGGTACCAGAACACTGAAGCTTTCTTT.

This chain links TRBV24-1 with TRBJ1-4; 10 bases agree with TRBD1. CDR1 is KGHDR and CDR2 is SFDVKD in the germline V gene. The CDR3 is 16 residues long. The J segment lost 4 bases and the V segment lost 4 bases, leaving 5 bases of the junction unmatched. CDR3 in amino acids: CATSEPGQGSNEKLFF. The CDR3 DNA is TGTGCCACCAGTGAGCCGGGACAGGGGAGTAATGAAAAACTGTTTTTT.

The chain recombines TRBV9 with TRBJ2-7; 8 nucleotides line up with TRBD1. CDR3 length: 13 residues. The J segment lost 7 bases and the V segment lost 4 bases, leaving 7 bases of the junction unmatched. CDR1 is SGDLS, CDR2 YYNGEE, per germline. CDR3 sequence (DNA): TGTGCCAGCAGCCCCAGGACAGGGCGTGAGCAGTACTTC. Protein product: CASSPRTGREQYF.

The V call is TRBV10-1, the J call TRBJ1-1; possibly TRBD1 for D (5 bases). V was pared by 2 bases and J by 3 bases, with 7 bases between. This CDR3 spans 13 amino acids. Germline assignment: CDR1 WNHNN and CDR2 SYGVQD (reference sequence). The CDR3 loop is CASSEAGYTEAFF. The DNA for the CDR3 is TGCGCCAGCAGTGAGGCAGGGTACACTGAAGCTTTCTTT.

This sequence joins TRBV6-5 and TRBJ1-4; D perhaps matches TRBD1 (6 bases). Germline CDR1 is MNHEY and CDR2 is SVGAGI. This CDR3 has 15 residues. V shed 6 bases and J shed 4 bases, with 15 bases lying between them. As DNA, the CDR3 is TGTGCCAGCAGGGCCGCGGGGGGCCTTAATGAAAAACTGTTTTTT. Translated, it gives CASRAAGGLNEKLFF.